The 12 T cell receptor beta chains given below trace back to one sample, sequenced in a study of shared clonotypes between healthy human individuals. It was CD45RO-negative cells, positively selected for CCR7, that made up naive CD8 cells, with terminally differentiated effector memory CD45RA+ cells excluded. Sequenced by immunoSEQ multiplex PCR; TCRdb stores in-frame clones only, minus some. The table includes over 800,000 clones, 80% to 95% detected once. The sequencing input was naive CD8+ T cells sorted from blood. The source of these receptors is a man under 40 in good health.

The chain employs TRBV4-3 and TRBJ2-4; TRBD2 matches at 10 bases. The V gene end was trimmed by 0 bases and the J gene end by 4 bases; junction bases not matched to a gene: 6. The germline gives CDR1 LGHNA, CDR2 YSLEER. This CDR3 is built from 17 residues. The CDR3 region is CASSQDSSGRGKNIQYF. In DNA, the CDR3 is TGCGCCAGCAGCCAAGATAGCAGCGGGAGGGGGAAAAACATTCAGTACTTC.

The chain has TRBV5-1 and TRBJ1-4; D is unresolved. The CDR3 runs to 14 residues. Germline V CDR1 and CDR2: SGHRS, YFSETQ. Trimming left V 5 bases short and J 0 bases short, with 8 bases between. Here the CDR3 reads CASRPSATNEKLFF. The CDR3 DNA reads as TGCGCCAGCAGGCCCTCGGCAACTAATGAAAAACTGTTTTTT.

The chain is built from TRBV9 and TRBJ2-1, with 12 nucleotides matching TRBD2. Unmatched junction bases numbered 3, after V lost 3 bases and J lost 8 bases. This CDR3 spans 14 amino acids. Germline V gene lookup returns CDR1 SGDLS and CDR2 YYNGEE. CDR3 DNA sequence: TGTGCCAGCAGCGCTAGCGGGAGGGGGGATGAGCAGTTCTTC. This sequence encodes CASSASGRGDEQFF. The variable domain in full, with the rest retrieved from reference TRBV9 and TRBJ2-1, is DSGVTQTPKHLITATGQRVTLRCSPRSGDLSVYWYQQSLDQGLQFLIQYYNGEERAKGNILERFSAQQFPDLHSELNLSSLELGDSALYFCASSASGRGDEQFFGPGTRLTVL.

This rearrangement joins TRBV15 to TRBJ1-4, with D perhaps matching TRBD1 (6 bases). Germline assignment: CDR1 LNHNV and CDR2 YYDKDF (reference sequence). This CDR3 contains 19 residues. V lost 0 bases and J lost 3, with 20 bases in between. CDR3 sequence reads: CATSRDTLQGRKANEKLFF. Here the CDR3 DNA reads TGTGCCACCAGCAGAGATACCTTACAGGGACGAAAGGCTAATGAAAAACTGTTTTTT. Using reference TRBV15 and TRBJ1-4 for the parts outside the CDR3, the full variable domain is DAMVIQNPRYQVTQFGKPVTLSCSQTLNHNVMYWYQQKSSQAPKLLFHYYDKDFNNEADTPDNFQSRRPNTSFCFLDIRSPGLGDTAMYLCATSRDTLQGRKANEKLFFGSGTQLSVL.

The chain carries TRBV2 and TRBJ2-1; 14 bases map to TRBD2. The CDR3 spans 16 residues. V lost 6 bases to trimming and J lost 3 bases; unmatched junction nucleotides: 4. CDR1 and CDR2 (germline): SNHLY, FYNNEI. The CDR3 nucleotides read TGTGCCAGCAGGGGGACTAGCGGGAGTCTCTACAATGAGCAGTTCTTC. It encodes CASRGTSGSLYNEQFF.

J is TRBJ1-5 and V is TRBV4-3; D is undetermined. Germline V CDR1 and CDR2: LGHNA, YSLEER. The CDR3 sequence is 13 residues long. Trimming pared 0 bases from V and 5 bases from J, leaving 5 bases between. Here the CDR3 reads CASSQDVHQPQHF. The CDR3 DNA reads as TGCGCCAGCAGCCAAGACGTCCATCAGCCCCAGCATTTT.

With regard to this clone: No DNA is shown, since the ends of the CDR3 on it are uncertain; the CDR3 is the one TCRdb lists. This chain uses TRBV6-6 with TRBJ2-1; the DNA was not compared with TRBD2, the D call given in the table. Germline V gene sequence: CDR1 MNHNY, CDR2 SVGAGI (reference sequence). The CDR3 is 14 residues long, counting both termini. CDR3 loop: CASSFLERAGEQFF.

The chain's CDR3 is CASSFGSGRYNEQFF. The CDR3 nucleotides are TGTGCCAGCAGCTTTGGTAGCGGGAGATACAATGAGCAGTTCTTC. The chain uses TRBV5-6 and TRBJ2-1; 9 bases line up with TRBD2. Germline V gives CDR1 SGHDT, CDR2 YYEEEE. The CDR3 consists of 15 residues. V gave up 2 bases and J gave up 4 bases; unmatched junction bases: 4.

Here the CDR3 reads CSVERSVEQFF. The CDR3 nucleotides are TGCAGCGTTGAAAGAAGTGTGGAGCAGTTCTTC. The rearrangement uses TRBV29-1 and TRBJ2-1; D not certain. Germline V CDR1 and CDR2: SQVTM, ANQGSEA. The germline V and J ends were trimmed by 2 bases and 10 bases, with 9 bases remaining between them. This CDR3 is 11 amino acids long.

The chain employs TRBV9 and TRBJ2-1; D possibly corresponds to TRBD1 (6 bases). Trimming left V 4 bases short and J 4 bases short, with 15 bases between. The CDR3 sequence is 15 residues long. The germline V gene encodes CDR1 SGDLS and CDR2 YYNGEE. The CDR3 nucleotides read TGTGCCAGCAGCACACTGGGGGCAGTTTACAATGAGCAGTTCTTC. As protein: CASSTLGAVYNEQFF.

The rearrangement joins TRBV2 to TRBJ2-7; perhaps TRBD1 as D (6 bases). CDR1 SNHLY and CDR2 FYNNEI come from the germline V gene. The V gene lost 7 bases and the J gene lost 1 base, with 14 bases spanning the gap. This CDR3 is 14 amino acids long. CDR3 coding DNA: TGTGCCAGCAAAGAAGAGACAGGTTCCTACGAGCAGTACTTC. The encoded protein is CASKEETGSYEQYF.

DNA of the CDR3: TGTGCCACCTTCCGAGGGGCCACTGAAGCTTTCTTT. Translation gives CATFRGATEAFF. The genes are TRBV27 and TRBJ1-1; TRBD1 might be the D (5 bases). Trimming left V 10 bases short and J 4 bases short, with 13 bases between. The length of the CDR3 is 12 residues. Germline values: CDR1 MNHEY, CDR2 SMNVEV (reference sequence).